This TCR beta chain stems from a study of shared clonotypes between healthy human individuals. Study results and limitations: Sampling involved blood alone; tissue repertoires likely differ.

The study drew its donors from healthy HIV-negative adults without recent acute infections or vaccinations. Adult Caucasians living in Nashville, Tennessee made up all of the donors. In the CD4+ fraction, cells were divided into CD45RA+ naive and CD45RA-negative memory subsets. Sequencing used immunoSEQ multiplex PCR; TCRdb keeps in-frame clones, though not all of them. The sample consists of hundreds of thousands of clones, approximately 75% of them appearing once. In regard to this clone: No antigen is known for it.

The TCR sequence derives from a woman in her 30s in good health. Source material: memory CD4+ T cells sorted from blood. Regarding subset: CD45RA-negative fraction.

CDR3 coding DNA: TGTGCCATCAGCCCGGGACTAGCGGGTACCAATGAGCAGTTCTTC. Residues: CAISPGLAGTNEQFF. J is TRBJ2-1 and V is TRBV10-3, with 12 positions matching TRBD2. V dropped 6 bases and J dropped 6; count of bases not matched to a gene: 6. The CDR3 extends over 15 amino acids. The germline V gene encodes CDR1 ENHRY and CDR2 SYGVKD.